This T cell receptor (beta chain) was sequenced during a study of shared clonotypes between healthy human individuals. The CDR3 length is 14 residues. The V gene lost 7 bases and the J gene lost 1 base, with 13 bases spanning the gap. CDR1 MNHEY and CDR2 SVGAGI come from the germline V gene. Sequenced by immunoSEQ multiplex PCR; TCRdb stores in-frame clones only, minus some. In the table there are 1 million to 1.3 million clones, 75% to 85% of which are singletons. The sequencing input was memory CD4+ T cells from PBMCs. The subset: CD45RA-negative fraction. This chain uses TRBV6-5 with TRBJ1-1; D ambiguous. The TCR comes from a man aged 18 to 29 in good health. Some clones in this sample may be carry-over from other donors' samples. CDR3 DNA: TGTGCCAGCACCCCCCCCGGGAGGAACACTGAAGCTTTCTTT. As protein: CASTPPGRNTEAFF.